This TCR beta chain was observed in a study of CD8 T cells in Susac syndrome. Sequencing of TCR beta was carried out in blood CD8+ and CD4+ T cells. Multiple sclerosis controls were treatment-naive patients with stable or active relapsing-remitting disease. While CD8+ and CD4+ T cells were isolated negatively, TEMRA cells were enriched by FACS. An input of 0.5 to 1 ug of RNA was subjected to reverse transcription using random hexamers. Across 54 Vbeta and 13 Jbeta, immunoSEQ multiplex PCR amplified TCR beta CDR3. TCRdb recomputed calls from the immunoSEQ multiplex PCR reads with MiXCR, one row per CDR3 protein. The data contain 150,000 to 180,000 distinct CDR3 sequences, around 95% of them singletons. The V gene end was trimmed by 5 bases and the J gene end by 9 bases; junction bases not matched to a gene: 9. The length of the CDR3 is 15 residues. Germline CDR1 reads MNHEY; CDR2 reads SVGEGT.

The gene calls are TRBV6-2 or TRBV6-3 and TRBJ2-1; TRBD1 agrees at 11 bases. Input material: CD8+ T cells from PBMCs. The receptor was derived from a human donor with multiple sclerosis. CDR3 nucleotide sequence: TGTGCCAGCAGTCCCGGACAGGGGGCTTGGGGTGAGCAGTTCTTC. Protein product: CASSPGQGAWGEQFF.